This T cell receptor (beta chain) is from a study of CD8+CD57+ T cells in acquired aplastic anemia. Study results and caveats: CD8+ Simpson's diversity showed no significant patient-control difference.

Patients picked for sequencing had shown CD8+CD57+ cell expansion detected by flow cytometry. Patients uniformly had severe acquired aplastic anemia. Both ends counted, the CDR3 spans 9 residues. Germline V gives CDR1 SGHVT, CDR2 SQSDAQ. TCR beta VDJ and CDR3 profiles were obtained from a genomic DNA template. TCRdb reprocessed the reads via MiXCR and lists one record per CDR3 protein. The sample consists of 190,000 or so distinct CDR3 sequences, roughly 50% of them appearing once. As to this clonotype: Its antigen is unidentified. Here the CDR3 omits its conserved ending phenylalanine or tryptophan, so a read error is the likely source. It is unclear where the CDR3 begins or ends on the DNA, so no DNA is shown, and the CDR3 is as TCRdb lists it.

V is TRBV7-4 and J is TRBJ1-2; TRBD1 is the table's D call, not checked against the DNA. The sequencing sample was made of sorted CD4+, CD8+, or CD8+CD57+ T cells (not recorded which) from PBMCs. The source of this sequence is a human donor with aplastic anemia. Here the CDR3 reads CASSLVGTG.